This TCR beta chain was recorded in a study of OX40 agonist ivuxolimab in advanced cancers. Produced via immunoSEQ multiplex PCR; TCRdb's table is partial and in-frame only. The table lists approximately 70,000 clones, 80% to 90% of them singletons. Study conclusions and caveats: There was clonal expansion of CD4+ and CD8+ blood T cells by week 6 at 0.1 to 3.0 mg/kg.

V was cut by 5 bases and J by 0 bases, with 14 bases left in between. The germline gives CDR1 MGHRA, CDR2 YSYEKL. The length of the CDR3 is 16 residues. Details on this clone: Its antigen is unknown.

The chain links TRBV4-1 to TRBJ2-1; the D gene could be TRBD1 or TRBD2 (5 bases each). This specimen was CD4+ or CD8+ T cells sorted from blood, taken in a trial of the OX40 agonist ivuxolimab. This TCR was sampled from an adult with an advanced solid tumor such as melanoma, head and neck, liver or kidney cancer. Here the CDR3 DNA reads TGCGCCAGCAGCTCCTTAGGGACCAGCTCCTACAATGAGCAGTTCTTC. Amino acids: CASSSLGTSSYNEQFF.